Listed here are 22 T cell receptor beta chains from one sample, sequenced in a study of T cell responses to AZD1222 COVID-19 vaccine. Data came from immunoSEQ multiplex PCR; TCRdb stores just in-frame clones and leaves some out. The sample shows around 110,000 clones, roughly 87% of them seen only once. The sample consisted of peripheral blood, taken on day 0 of AZD1222 vaccination. These receptors all stem from an adult in good health.

This clone was counted a few times. This chain joins TRBV11-1 and TRBJ2-2; weak D call: TRBD1 (5 bases). V was trimmed by 7 bases and J by 1 base, leaving 7 bases between them. Germline V CDR1 and CDR2: SGHAT, FQDESV (reference sequence). The CDR3 is 13 amino acids. The CDR3 DNA follows: TGTGCCAGCAAAGGGGTGAACACCGGGGAGCTGTTTTTT. Its translation is CASKGVNTGELFF.

This clone appeared once. This sequence joins TRBV20-1 and TRBJ1-2; TRBD1 might be the D (5 bases). The germline CDR1 and CDR2 sequences are DFQATT and SNEGSKA (reference sequence). Trimming took off 3 bases at V and 5 bases at J, with 13 bases between the two ends. CDR3 length: 13 residues. The CDR3 loop is CSASSSPGYGYTF. DNA for the CDR3: TGCAGTGCTAGTAGTTCGCCAGGGTATGGCTACACCTTC.

This chain connects TRBV2 to TRBJ1-2; 9 bases agree with TRBD1. The germline gives CDR1 SNHLY, CDR2 FYNNEI. This CDR3 is built from 14 residues. V shed 6 bases, J shed 4 bases, and the junction held 6 bases outside the gene matches. The CDR3 sequence is CASRLGQGGYGYTF. CDR3 sequence (DNA): TGTGCCAGCAGGCTGGGACAGGGCGGCTATGGCTACACCTTC.

V usage is TRBV14 and J usage is TRBJ2-1, with TRBD1 matching over 7 bases. Per the germline V gene, CDR1 is SGHDN and CDR2 is FVKESK. Germline trimming cut 0 bases from V and 9 bases from J; bases unmatched to any gene: 5. The CDR3 sequence is 14 residues long. In DNA, the CDR3 is TGTGCCAGCAGCCAAGATCAGCAGGGGGTTGAGCAGTTCTTC. This codes for CASSQDQQGVEQFF. The variable domain in full, completed from reference TRBV14 and TRBJ2-1, reads EAGVTQFPSHSVIEKGQTVTLRCDPISGHDNLYWYRRVMGKEIKFLLHFVKESKQDESGMPNNRFLAERTGGTYSTLKVQPAELEDSGVYFCASSQDQQGVEQFFGPGTRLTVL.

This chain joins TRBV6-5 and TRBJ1-5, with no clear D. The V end was cut by 4 bases, the J end by 2 bases, with 9 bases between. Germline CDR1 is MNHEY and CDR2 is SVGAGI. The CDR3 spans 14 residues. The CDR3 protein is CASSSPDGNQPQHF. The DNA of the CDR3 is TGTGCCAGCAGTTCCCCCGACGGCAATCAGCCCCAGCATTTT.

V usage is TRBV5-6 and J usage is TRBJ2-1; 7 bases fit TRBD2. Germline V gives CDR1 SGHDT, CDR2 YYEEEE. This CDR3 region has 15 residues. V was clipped by 1 base and J by 4 bases; unmatched bases: 5. The CDR3 loop is CASSLRLAWYNEQFF. CDR3 sequence (DNA): TGTGCCAGCAGCTTGCGACTAGCCTGGTACAATGAGCAGTTCTTC.

This chain uses TRBV5-1 with TRBJ2-1; 14 nucleotides match TRBD2. The CDR3 is 17 residues long. In germline, CDR1 is SGHRS, CDR2 YFSETQ. V gave up 4 bases and J gave up 8 bases; unmatched junction bases: 11. The CDR3 nucleotides are TGCGCCAGCAGCGAGCTGACTAGCGGGGGGGCCGTAGATGAGCAGTTCTTC. It translates to CASSELTSGGAVDEQFF.

V is TRBV7-9 and J is TRBJ1-1; maybe TRBD1 (6 bases). The germline gives CDR1 SEHNR, CDR2 FQNEAQ (reference sequence). V was pared by 1 base and J by 4 bases, with 13 bases between. The CDR3 loop spans 15 amino acids. This CDR3 is CASSLGGGGSTEAFF. The CDR3 DNA reads as TGTGCCAGCAGCTTAGGAGGAGGGGGGAGCACTGAAGCTTTCTTT. Complete variable domain (other parts from reference TRBV7-9 and TRBJ1-1): DTGVSQNPRHKITKRGQNVTFRCDPISEHNRLYWYRQTLGQGPEFLTYFQNEAQLEKSRLLSDRFSAERPKGSFSTLEIQRTEQGDSAMYLCASSLGGGGSTEAFFGQGTRLTVV.

This clone appeared a few times. V is TRBV7-9 and J is TRBJ2-3; 7 bases agree with TRBD1. Germline CDR1 and CDR2: SEHNR and FQNEAQ (reference sequence). J gave up 3 bases and V 3 bases, and 3 bases lay outside the gene matches. This CDR3 has 14 residues. For the CDR3, the DNA is TGTGCCAGCAGCTTGTACAGGGGAACAGATACGCAGTATTTT. Amino acid sequence: CASSLYRGTDTQYF.

This clone came up a few times. V and J are TRBV5-1 and TRBJ1-2; the match to TRBD1 covers 10 bases. The CDR3 is 15 residues long. After removal of 4 bases from V and 5 bases from J, the junction contained 8 bases not matched to a gene. Germline V gene sequence: CDR1 SGHRS, CDR2 YFSETQ. CDR3 sequence: CASSLWTGGMYGYTF. The CDR3 bases are TGCGCCAGCAGCCTTTGGACAGGGGGAATGTATGGCTACACCTTC.

V gene TRBV11-2 combines with J gene TRBJ2-3; TRBD2 might be the D (6 bases). Germline loops: CDR1 SGHAT, CDR2 FQNNGV. The V gene lost 5 bases and the J gene lost 3 bases, with 24 bases spanning the gap. This CDR3 has 18 amino acids. DNA for the CDR3: TGTGCCAGCAGCCAACGACTACCAGCGGGCTTTATTACAGATACGCAGTATTTT. Its translation: CASSQRLPAGFITDTQYF. The full variable domain, rest sourced from reference TRBV11-2 and TRBJ2-3, is EAGVAQSPRYKIIEKRQSVAFWCNPISGHATLYWYQQILGQGPKLLIQFQNNGVVDDSQLPKDRFSAERLKGVDSTLKIQPAKLEDSAVYLCASSQRLPAGFITDTQYFGPGTRLTVL.

The chain is built from TRBV27 and TRBJ2-7; tentative D call: TRBD1 (5 bases). Germline V gene lookup returns CDR1 MNHEY and CDR2 SMNVEV (reference sequence). CDR3 length equals 14 residues. Trimming shortened V by 2 bases and J by 3 bases, and 11 bases separated the two germline ends. In DNA, the CDR3 is TGTGCCAGCAGTTTAACAGGCATGGGCTACGAGCAGTACTTC. Residues: CASSLTGMGYEQYF.

This clone was counted a single time. The chain recombines TRBV9 with TRBJ2-7; 10 positions agree with TRBD1. V was pared by 2 bases and J by 0 bases, with 8 bases of the junction left unmatched. This CDR3 comprises 17 residues. From germline, CDR1 is SGDLS and CDR2 YYNGEE. The CDR3 region is CASSVTSTGGSSYEQYF. CDR3 sequence (DNA): TGTGCCAGCAGCGTTACCTCGACAGGGGGCAGCTCCTACGAGCAGTACTTC.

The chain uses TRBV5-6 and TRBJ1-6; D might be TRBD1 (6 bases). V gave up 4 bases and J gave up 10 bases, with 12 bases separating them. The CDR3 covers 13 residues. CDR1 and CDR2 (germline): SGHDT, YYEEEE. The CDR3 region is CASSDGGGSPLHF. The CDR3 DNA reads TGTGCCAGCAGCGATGGGGGCGGGTCACCCCTCCACTTT.

The chain has TRBV29-1 and TRBJ1-2; D might be TRBD1 (6 bases). The germline V and J ends were trimmed by 6 bases and 4 bases, with 15 bases remaining between them. The CDR3 loop spans 13 amino acids. Germline CDR1 reads SQVTM; CDR2 reads ANQGSEA. The CDR3 reads CSVRTDLTYGYTF. As DNA, the CDR3 is TGCAGCGTCCGGACAGATCTTACCTATGGCTACACCTTC. The complete variable domain, with remaining parts taken from reference TRBV29-1 and TRBJ1-2, reads SAVISQKPSRDICQRGTSLTIQCQVDSQVTMMFWYRQQPGQSLTLIATANQGSEATYESGFVIDKFPISRPNLTFSTLTVSNMSPEDSSIYLCSVRTDLTYGYTFGSGTRLTVV.

The chain links TRBV6-2 or TRBV6-3 to TRBJ2-1; TRBD2 matches at 14 bases. CDR1 is MNHEY, CDR2 SVGEGT, per germline. Trimming took 2 bases from V and 7 from J; bases not matched to a gene: 13. The CDR3 length is 19 residues. This chain's CDR3 is CASSYAKTTGLAGANEQFF. Here the CDR3 DNA reads TGTGCCAGCAGTTACGCTAAGACCACGGGACTAGCGGGAGCGAATGAGCAGTTCTTC.

The V call is TRBV5-4, the J call TRBJ2-5; weak D call: TRBD1 (7 bases). Trimming removed 0 bases at V and 7 bases at J, with 28 bases between. The CDR3 has 19 amino acids. CDR1 and CDR2 (germline): SGHNT, YYREEE (reference sequence). CDR3 DNA: TGTGCCAGCAGCTTGGAGGGGGCGGTAGGAGGGTCTAGTACGTGGACCCAGTACTTC. It yields the protein CASSLEGAVGGSSTWTQYF.

The chain combines TRBV3-1 (or the pseudogene TRBV3-2) with TRBJ1-1; D unclear. V was trimmed by 1 base and J by 1 base, leaving 7 bases between them. The CDR3 contains 14 residues. Per germline, CDR1 LGHDT and CDR2 YNNKEL (reference sequence). CDR3 residues: CASSQVQTNTEAFF. The DNA of the CDR3 is TGTGCCAGCAGCCAAGTTCAGACGAACACTGAAGCTTTCTTT.

The rearrangement uses TRBV2 and TRBJ1-5; no clear D. V was clipped by 2 bases and J by 0 bases, with 5 bases between them. The CDR3 has 14 amino acids. Germline V CDR1 and CDR2: SNHLY, FYNNEI. This chain's CDR3 is CASSEQTSNQPQHF. Written as DNA, the CDR3 is TGTGCCAGCAGTGAACAGACTAGCAATCAGCCCCAGCATTTT.

This chain links TRBV27 with TRBJ2-7; possibly TRBD2 for D (6 bases). The CDR3 totals 13 residues. V was cut by 1 base and J by 5 bases, with 9 bases left in between. Germline V gene sequence: CDR1 MNHEY, CDR2 SMNVEV (reference sequence). In nucleotides, the CDR3 is TGTGCCAGCAGTTTATGGGGGGTGGACGAGCAGTACTTC. Residues: CASSLWGVDEQYF.

The rearrangement uses TRBV30 and TRBJ1-2; D might be TRBD1 (6 bases). Deletions cut 0 bases from V and 4 bases from J, with 12 bases between. CDR3 length: 14 amino acids. CDR1 is GTSNPN, CDR2 SVGIG, per germline (reference sequence). The CDR3 nucleotides read TGTGCCTGGAGTGTAGTAGGGGGTACCTATGGCTACACCTTC. Amino acid sequence: CAWSVVGGTYGYTF.

The chain recombines TRBV3-1 (or the pseudogene TRBV3-2) with TRBJ2-7, with TRBD2 matching 15 bases. Germline trimming cut 3 bases from V and 4 bases from J; bases unmatched to any gene: 10. The CDR3 is 18 amino acids. The germline gives CDR1 LGHDT, CDR2 YNNKEL (reference sequence). Written as DNA, the CDR3 is TGTGCCAGCAGCCATTTACCGGGACTAGCGGGGGGTGGGTACGAGCAGTACTTC. It yields the protein CASSHLPGLAGGGYEQYF.